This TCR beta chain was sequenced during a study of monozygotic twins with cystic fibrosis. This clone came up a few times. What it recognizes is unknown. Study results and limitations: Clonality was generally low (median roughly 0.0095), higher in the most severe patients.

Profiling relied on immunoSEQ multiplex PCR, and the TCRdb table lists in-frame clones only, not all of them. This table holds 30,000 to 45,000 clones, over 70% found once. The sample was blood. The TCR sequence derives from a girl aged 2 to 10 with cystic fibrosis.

The CDR3 sequence is CASSTGSFNYGYTF. The CDR3 nucleotides read TGTGCCAGCAGTACGGGATCTTTTAACTATGGCTACACCTTC. The chain links TRBV6-5 to TRBJ1-2; D gene ambiguous. Germline values: CDR1 MNHEY, CDR2 SVGAGI. CDR3 length equals 14 residues. The germline V and J ends were trimmed by 5 bases and 1 base, with 11 bases remaining between them.